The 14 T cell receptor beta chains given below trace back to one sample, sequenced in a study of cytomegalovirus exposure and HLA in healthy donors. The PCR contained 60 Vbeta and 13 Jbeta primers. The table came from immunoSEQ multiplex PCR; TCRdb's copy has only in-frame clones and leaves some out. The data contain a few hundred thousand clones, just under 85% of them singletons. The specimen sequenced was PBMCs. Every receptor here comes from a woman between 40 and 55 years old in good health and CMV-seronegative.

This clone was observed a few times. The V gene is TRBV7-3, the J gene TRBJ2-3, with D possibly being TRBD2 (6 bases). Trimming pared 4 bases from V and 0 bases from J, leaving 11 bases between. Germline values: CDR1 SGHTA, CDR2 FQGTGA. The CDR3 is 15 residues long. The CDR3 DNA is TGTGCCAGCAGCTCGGGACTGCTTAGCACAGATACGCAGTATTTT. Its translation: CASSSGLLSTDTQYF.

CDR3 in amino acids: CASSSRLGQDLHF. The CDR3 nucleotides read TGTGCCAGCAGCTCCCGGCTAGGACAGGACCTCCACTTT. The chain couples TRBV7-2 to TRBJ1-6; 7 nucleotides line up with TRBD1. V lost 4 bases, J lost 15 bases, and 9 bases stayed unmatched. The CDR3 has 13 residues. CDR1 and CDR2 (germline): SGHTA, FQGNSA.

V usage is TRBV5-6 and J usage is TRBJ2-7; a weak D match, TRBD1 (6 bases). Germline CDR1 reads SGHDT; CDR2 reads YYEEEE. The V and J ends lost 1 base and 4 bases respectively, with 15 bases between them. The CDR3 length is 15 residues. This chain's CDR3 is CASSLLQGDSYEQYF. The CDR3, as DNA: TGTGCCAGCAGCTTGCTACAGGGAGATTCTTACGAGCAGTACTTC. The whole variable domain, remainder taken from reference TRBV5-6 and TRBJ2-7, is DAGVTQSPTHLIKTRGQQVTLRCSPKSGHDTVSWYQQALGQGPQFIFQYYEEEERQRGNFPDRFSGHQFPNYSSELNVNALLLGDSALYLCASSLLQGDSYEQYFGPGTRLTVT.

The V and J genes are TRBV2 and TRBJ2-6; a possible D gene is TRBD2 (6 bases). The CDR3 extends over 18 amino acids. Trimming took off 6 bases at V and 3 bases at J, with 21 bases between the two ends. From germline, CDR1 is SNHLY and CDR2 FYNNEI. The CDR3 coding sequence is TGTGCCAGCAGACCCCAGAGCGGGTCCTGGGGTGGGGCCAACGTCCTGACTTTC. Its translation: CASRPQSGSWGGANVLTF.

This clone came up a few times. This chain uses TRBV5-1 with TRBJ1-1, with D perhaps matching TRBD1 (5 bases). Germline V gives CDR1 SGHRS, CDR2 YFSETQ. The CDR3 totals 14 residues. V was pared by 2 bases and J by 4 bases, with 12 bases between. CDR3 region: CASSLQANPTEAFF. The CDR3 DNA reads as TGCGCCAGCAGCTTACAGGCCAACCCCACTGAAGCTTTCTTT.

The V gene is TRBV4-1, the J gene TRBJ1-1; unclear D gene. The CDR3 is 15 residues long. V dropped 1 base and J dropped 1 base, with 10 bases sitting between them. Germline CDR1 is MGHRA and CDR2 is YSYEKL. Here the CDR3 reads CASSQVGRQNTEAFF. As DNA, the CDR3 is TGCGCCAGCAGCCAAGTGGGCCGGCAGAACACTGAAGCTTTCTTT.

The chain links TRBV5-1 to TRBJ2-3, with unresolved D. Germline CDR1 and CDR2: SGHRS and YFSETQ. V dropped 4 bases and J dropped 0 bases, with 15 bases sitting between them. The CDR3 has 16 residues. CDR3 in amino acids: CASSKSPLRSTDTQYF. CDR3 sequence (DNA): TGCGCCAGCAGCAAATCCCCGTTGCGAAGCACAGATACGCAGTATTTT.

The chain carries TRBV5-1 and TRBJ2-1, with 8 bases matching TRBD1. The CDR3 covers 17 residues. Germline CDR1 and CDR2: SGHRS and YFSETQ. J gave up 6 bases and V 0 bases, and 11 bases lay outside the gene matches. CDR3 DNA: TGCGCCAGCAGCTTGGCAAGCGGACAGGGTAAAGCCAATGAGCAGTTCTTC. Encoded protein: CASSLASGQGKANEQFF.

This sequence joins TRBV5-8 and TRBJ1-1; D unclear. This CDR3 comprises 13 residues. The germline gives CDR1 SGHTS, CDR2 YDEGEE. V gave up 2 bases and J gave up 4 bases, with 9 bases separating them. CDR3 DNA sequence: TGTGCCAGCAGCTTTATTAGTACCACTGAAGCTTTCTTT. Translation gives CASSFISTTEAFF.

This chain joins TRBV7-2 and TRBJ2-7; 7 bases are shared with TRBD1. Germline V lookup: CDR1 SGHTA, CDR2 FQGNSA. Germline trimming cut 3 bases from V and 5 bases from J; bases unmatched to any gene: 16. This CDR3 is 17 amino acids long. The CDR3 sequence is CASSLRGDRDQPHEQYF. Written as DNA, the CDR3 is TGTGCCAGCAGCTTGCGAGGCGACAGGGATCAACCCCACGAGCAGTACTTC.

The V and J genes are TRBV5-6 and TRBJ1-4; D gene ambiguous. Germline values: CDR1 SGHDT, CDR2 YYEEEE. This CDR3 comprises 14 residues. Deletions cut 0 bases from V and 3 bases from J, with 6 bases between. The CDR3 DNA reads TGTGCCAGCAGCTTGGTCTCCGCTAATGAAAAACTGTTTTTT. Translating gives CASSLVSANEKLFF.

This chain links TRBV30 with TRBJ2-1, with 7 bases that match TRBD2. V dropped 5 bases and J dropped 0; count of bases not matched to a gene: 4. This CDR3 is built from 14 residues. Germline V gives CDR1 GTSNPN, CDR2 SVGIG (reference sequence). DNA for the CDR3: TGTGCCTGGGGGGGGGAAAGCTCCTACAATGAGCAGTTCTTC. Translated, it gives CAWGGESSYNEQFF.

The CDR3 DNA reads TGTGCCAGCAGTCCACGGACAGGGATAGGTCCAGGAGGGAAAAACATTCAGTACTTC. Protein sequence: CASSPRTGIGPGGKNIQYF. This sequence joins TRBV27 and TRBJ2-4; TRBD1 matches 8 bases. This CDR3 spans 19 amino acids. Germline V lookup: CDR1 MNHEY, CDR2 SMNVEV (reference sequence). V gave up 5 bases and J gave up 4 bases; unmatched junction bases: 19.

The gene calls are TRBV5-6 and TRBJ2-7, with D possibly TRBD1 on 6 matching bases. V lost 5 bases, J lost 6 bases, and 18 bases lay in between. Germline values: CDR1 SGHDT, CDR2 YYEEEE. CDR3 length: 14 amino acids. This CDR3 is CASRSTGLGPEQYF. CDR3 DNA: TGTGCCAGCAGGTCGACAGGTCTCGGTCCCGAGCAGTACTTC.